This T cell receptor (beta chain) was observed in a study of T cell repertoires in cytomegalovirus infection. Looking at the study overall: Public TCR beta signatures indicated both CMV infection and matching HLA type. General study findings and limits: Dominating the ex vivo response were TCR beta clonotypes that were CMV-specific and HLA-C-restricted. Carriers of CMV plus the relevant HLA were identified by cumulative public TCR beta family frequency.

V lost 1 base to trimming and J lost 4 bases, with 12 bases between them. Germline CDR1 reads SGHTA; CDR2 reads FQGNSA. CDR3 length equals 15 residues. One entry per CDR3 protein results from TCRdb running MiXCR on the reads. The sample holds some 150,000 distinct CDR3 sequences, around a quarter seen once. Many counts were recorded for this clonotype. What it recognizes is unknown. This TCR was recovered from a human donor in good health (CMV status not recorded). Some clones in this sample may be carry-over from other donors' samples. This chain uses TRBV7-2 with TRBJ2-3, with D maybe TRBD2 (7 bases). Sequencing input: PBMCs. The CDR3 DNA reads TGTGCCAGCAGCTTAGAAGGGGGGGCGGCAGATACGCAGTATTTT. Translated: CASSLEGGAADTQYF.